This T cell receptor beta chain was captured by sequencing in a study of monozygotic twins with cystic fibrosis. V was pared by 2 bases and J by 3 bases, with 10 bases between. Germline CDR1 KGHSH, CDR2 LQKENI. CDR3 size: 15 residues. Data came from immunoSEQ multiplex PCR; TCRdb stores just in-frame clones and leaves some out. The table has about 36,000 clones, about 80% seen once; the top ten hold around 1.7%. This clone has a handful of counts. Sequenced sample: blood. This receptor was obtained from a girl aged 2-9 years with cystic fibrosis. The V gene is TRBV18, the J gene TRBJ2-2; D remains unclear. CDR3 amino acids: CASSPSVLYTGELFF. CDR3 sequence (DNA): TGTGCCAGCTCACCATCGGTCCTATACACCGGGGAGCTGTTTTTT.